This TCR beta chain came from a study of blood T cell repertoires in COVID-19. Study as a whole: Sites in the United States, Italy and Spain provided acute and convalescent COVID-19 samples. T cells, B-cell-depleted T cells, or PBMCs supplied cDNA or gDNA.

This CDR3 is built from 17 residues. V lost 3 bases to trimming and J lost 4 bases; unmatched junction nucleotides: 7. Looked up from germline, CDR1 is MNHEY and CDR2 is SVGEGT. Followed longitudinally, the Seattle patients had been enrolled during active infection. This clone came up a few times. Generated by immunoSEQ multiplex PCR, the TCRdb table keeps only in-frame clones and is missing some. The sample has 300,000 to 350,000 clones, over 80% seen once. The receptor was derived from a woman in her forties or fifties with COVID-19, enrolled during active disease. The chain joins TRBV6-2 or TRBV6-3 to TRBJ2-5; 14 bases match TRBD2. Sequences were obtained from peripheral blood. The CDR3 region is CASSYFRTSGRRETQYF. Written as DNA, the CDR3 is TGTGCCAGCAGTTATTTTAGGACTAGCGGGAGGCGAGAGACCCAGTACTTC.